A single T cell receptor beta chain is shown here with its context. Its antigen is as yet unknown. This entry belongs to a study of blood T cells in healthy people across ages. Regarding the study as a whole: Per-million-T-cell TCR beta diversity fell roughly linearly with age. One million T cells yielded diversity estimates that were considered underestimates.

The CDR3 consists of 12 residues. V was clipped by 8 bases and J by 2 bases, with 8 bases between them. Together with a sample-barcoded 5' primer, a J-beta primer mix was included in a second PCR lasting roughly 6 to 12 cycles. TCRdb itself ran the 5' RACE reads through MiXCR, one entry per CDR3 protein. Counted here are 1,800,000 or so distinct CDR3 sequences, 35% to 50% occurring once; the ten biggest clones make up 23%. Material for sequencing was blood. This chain joins TRBV12-3 or TRBV12-4 and TRBJ2-3, with a possible D match to TRBD1 (5 bases). The receptor comes from a human donor in good health. DNA of the CDR3: TGTGCCAGCTTAGGGGACACAGATACGCAGTATTTT. Encoded protein: CASLGDTDTQYF.